The next 14 T cell receptor beta chains were all read from a single sample in a study of cytomegalovirus exposure and HLA in healthy donors. A multiplex PCR was run with 60 Vbeta primers and 13 Jbeta primers. Generated by immunoSEQ multiplex PCR, the TCRdb table keeps only in-frame clones and is missing some. Of 130,000 to 150,000 clones listed, around 84% are singletons. The sample consisted of PBMCs. These receptors originate from a man aged 35 to 55 in good health and CMV-seropositive.

This clone was observed a single time. The gene calls are TRBV7-2 and TRBJ1-5, with 10 nucleotides matching TRBD1. V lost 5 bases, J lost 3 bases, and 7 bases stayed unmatched. Germline V lookup: CDR1 SGHTA, CDR2 FQGNSA. The CDR3 extends over 16 amino acids. The CDR3 spells CASSVDGTGDNQPQHF. In nucleotides, the CDR3 is TGTGCCAGCAGCGTAGATGGGACAGGGGACAATCAGCCCCAGCATTTT.

J is TRBJ2-1 and V is TRBV6-4; a weak D match, TRBD2 (5 bases). The CDR3 is made up of 14 amino acids. Per the germline V gene, CDR1 is MRHNA and CDR2 is SNTAGT. V was cut by 3 bases and J by 7 bases, with 13 bases left in between. CDR3 loop: CASSESELVNEQFF. CDR3 DNA sequence: TGTGCCAGCAGTGAATCCGAACTAGTAAATGAGCAGTTCTTC.

The chain has TRBV28 and TRBJ1-2; 9 bases map to TRBD1. The germline CDR1 and CDR2 sequences are MDHEN and SYDVKM. V shed 6 bases, J shed 8 bases, and the junction held 10 bases outside the gene matches. This CDR3 is built from 14 residues. CDR3 bases: TGTGCCAGCAGATACCGGGACAGGGTTAGCGGCTACACCTTC. This codes for CASRYRDRVSGYTF.

J is TRBJ1-1 and V is TRBV13, with D uncertain. From germline, CDR1 is PRHDT and CDR2 FYEKMQ (reference sequence). This CDR3 is built from 14 residues. Trimming removed 0 bases from V and 0 bases from J, with 5 bases in between. The CDR3 reads CASSLGRLNTEAFF. CDR3 nucleotide sequence: TGTGCCAGCAGCTTAGGACGGTTGAACACTGAAGCTTTCTTT.

This clone was found a few times. V gene TRBV30 combines with J gene TRBJ2-3, with D possibly being TRBD2 (5 bases). The germline CDR1 and CDR2 sequences are GTSNPN and SVGIG (reference sequence). With 0 bases removed from V and 1 base from J, the gap between germline ends came to 8 bases. This CDR3 contains 14 residues. CDR3 residues: CAWSVSGRTDTQYF. The CDR3 DNA sequence: TGTGCCTGGAGTGTAAGCGGCCGCACAGATACGCAGTATTTT.

The rearrangement joins TRBV6-1 to TRBJ1-2, with 8 bases that match TRBD1. Trimming at V came to 6 bases and at J to 6 bases, leaving 3 bases not matched to a gene. CDR3 length: 12 amino acids. In germline, CDR1 is MNHNS, CDR2 SASEGT. CDR3 protein: CASRWTGHGYTF. CDR3 bases: TGTGCCAGCAGGTGGACAGGGCATGGCTACACCTTC.

J is TRBJ2-7 and V is TRBV28; TRBD1 matches 7 bases. Trimming removed 7 bases from V and 4 bases from J; junction bases left unmatched: 10. Per the germline V gene, CDR1 is MDHEN and CDR2 is SYDVKM. The CDR3 totals 14 residues. As DNA, the CDR3 is TGTGCCAGCAAGTCTGCCGACAGGGTATACGAGCAGTACTTC. Translating it yields CASKSADRVYEQYF.

The genes are TRBV6-5 and TRBJ2-7; 9 nucleotides agree with TRBD1. Losses at the gene ends were 5 bases for V and 4 bases for J; bases not matched to a gene: 6. This CDR3 contains 14 residues. Germline CDR1 reads MNHEY; CDR2 reads SVGAGI. The CDR3 DNA reads TGTGCCAGCAGTCTAGTCGGACAGGGGTACGAGCAGTACTTC. Protein: CASSLVGQGYEQYF.

The chain has TRBV7-2 and TRBJ2-3; 15 bases line up with TRBD2. This CDR3 spans 16 amino acids. CDR1 is SGHTA, CDR2 FQGNSA, per germline. V lost 6 bases to trimming and J lost 4 bases; unmatched junction nucleotides: 5. CDR3 residues: CASSHGLAGGSDTQYF. The CDR3 nucleotides read TGTGCCAGCAGTCACGGACTAGCGGGAGGGTCAGATACGCAGTATTTT.

V usage is TRBV28 and J usage is TRBJ1-1; D perhaps matches TRBD1 (6 bases). This CDR3 comprises 14 residues. V was cut by 5 bases and J by 1 base, with 11 bases left in between. Germline CDR1 MDHEN, CDR2 SYDVKM. The CDR3 loop is CASSPGGANTEAFF. CDR3 coding DNA: TGTGCCAGCAGTCCCGGGGGGGCGAACACTGAAGCTTTCTTT.

The chain recombines TRBV6-5 with TRBJ2-3; possible D gene TRBD1, 6 bases. V lost 4 bases, J lost 5 bases, and 7 bases lay in between. This CDR3 is built from 12 residues. Germline V lookup: CDR1 MNHEY, CDR2 SVGAGI. Here the CDR3 DNA reads TGTGCCAGCAGTTCACAGGGAGATACGCAGTATTTT. This codes for CASSSQGDTQYF.

This clone was recorded a few times. The CDR3 DNA is TGTGCCAGCAGCCAAGAGGCCGGGGGCTACACCTTC. Protein: CASSQEAGGYTF. J is TRBJ1-2 and V is TRBV4-2, with D hard to call. Per germline, CDR1 LGHNA and CDR2 YNFKEQ. The V end lost 0 bases, the J end lost 8 bases, and 7 bases lay between the germline ends. This CDR3 spans 12 amino acids.

The chain carries TRBV13 and TRBJ1-1; D remains unclear. Germline V gives CDR1 PRHDT, CDR2 FYEKMQ (reference sequence). The CDR3 sequence is 15 residues long. V was pared by 5 bases and J by 1 base, with 14 bases between. Here the CDR3 DNA reads TGTGCCAGCAGCAGAACGACAAAAGGGAACACTGAAGCTTTCTTT. This codes for CASSRTTKGNTEAFF.

This chain joins TRBV7-8 and TRBJ2-1; unclear D gene. V was shortened by 1 base and J by 0 bases, with 7 bases between the two germline ends. Germline loops: CDR1 SGHVS, CDR2 FQNEAQ. This CDR3 comprises 15 residues. CDR3 sequence (DNA): TGTGCCAGCAGCTTAGGTGCGAGCTCCTACAATGAGCAGTTCTTC. This gives the protein CASSLGASSYNEQFF.